Here is one T cell receptor beta chain with its context. Antigen unknown. This sample stems from a study of cytomegalovirus exposure and HLA in healthy donors. Primers for the PCR totalled 60 Vbeta and 13 Jbeta. TCRdb's copy holds only in-frame clones and misses some; the assay was immunoSEQ multiplex PCR. The sample carries about 210,000 clones, about 80% recorded once. General study findings and limits: One later analysis reportedly identified an Asian-associated ancestry cluster that showed fewer N-insertions than the roughly 700-donor mean. According to an earlier analysis, most TCR beta V segments yielded productive rearrangements about 90% or about 30% of the time.

The CDR3 has 13 amino acids. V lost 1 base to trimming and J lost 9 bases, with 13 bases between them. CDR1 is KGHSY, CDR2 FQNENV, per germline. The chain employs TRBV16 and TRBJ2-7; possibly TRBD2 for D (5 bases). This sequence originates from a woman aged 45-65 years in good health and CMV-seropositive. The sequenced sample was PBMCs. CDR3 residues: CASSQYGAGGQYF. CDR3 bases: TGTGCCAGCAGCCAATACGGTGCGGGCGGGCAGTACTTC.